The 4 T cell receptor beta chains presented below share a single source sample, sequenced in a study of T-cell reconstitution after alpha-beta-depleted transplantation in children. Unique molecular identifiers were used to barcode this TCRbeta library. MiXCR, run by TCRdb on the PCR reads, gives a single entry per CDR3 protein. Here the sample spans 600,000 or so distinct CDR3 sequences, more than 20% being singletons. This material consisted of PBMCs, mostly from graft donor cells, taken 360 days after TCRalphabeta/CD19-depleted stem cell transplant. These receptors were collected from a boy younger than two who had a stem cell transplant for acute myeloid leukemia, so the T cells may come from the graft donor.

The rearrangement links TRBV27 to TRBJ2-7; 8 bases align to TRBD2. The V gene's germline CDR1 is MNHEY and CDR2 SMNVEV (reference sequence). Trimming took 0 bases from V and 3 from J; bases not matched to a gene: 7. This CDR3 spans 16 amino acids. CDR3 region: CASSLSSSGVYYEQYF. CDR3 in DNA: TGTGCCAGCAGTTTATCGAGTAGCGGGGTCTACTACGAGCAGTACTTC.

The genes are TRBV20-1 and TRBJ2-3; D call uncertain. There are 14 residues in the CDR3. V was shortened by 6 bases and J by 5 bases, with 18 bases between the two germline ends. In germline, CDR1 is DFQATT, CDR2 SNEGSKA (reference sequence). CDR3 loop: CSAIPVGWEDTQYF. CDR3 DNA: TGCAGTGCCATCCCCGTGGGGTGGGAAGATACGCAGTATTTT.

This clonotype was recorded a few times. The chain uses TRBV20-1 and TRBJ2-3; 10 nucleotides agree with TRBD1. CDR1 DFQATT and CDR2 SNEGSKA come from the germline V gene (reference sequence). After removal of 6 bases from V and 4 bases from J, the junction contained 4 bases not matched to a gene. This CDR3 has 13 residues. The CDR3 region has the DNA TGCAGTGCGGAGACAGGGGGCCCAGATACGCAGTATTTT. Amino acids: CSAETGGPDTQYF.

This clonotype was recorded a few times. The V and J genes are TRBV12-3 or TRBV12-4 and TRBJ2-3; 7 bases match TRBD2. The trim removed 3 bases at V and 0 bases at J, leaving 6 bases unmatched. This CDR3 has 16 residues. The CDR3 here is CASSLDGGGSTDTQYF. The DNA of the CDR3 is TGTGCCAGCAGTTTGGACGGCGGGGGAAGCACAGATACGCAGTATTTT.